What follows are 15 T cell receptor beta chains derived from one specimen sequenced in a study of blood T cells in healthy people across ages (dated by TCRdb to 2013 to 2016). The library came from 5' RACE. Sequencing was carried out with an Illumina HiSeq 2500. A second PCR of roughly 7 to 12 cycles was performed with a sample-barcoded 5' primer and a J-beta primer mix. Starting from the raw public reads, TCRdb applied fastp trimming at Q25, assembled clones with MiXCR and retained in-frame beta chains. Merged by CDR3 protein, the rows form single entries marked with the most common genes and DNA. The sample has approximately 800,000 distinct CDR3 sequences on record, 36% of them singletons. The ten largest clones capture 13% of the sample. The sequenced material came from blood. These receptors came from a man aged 18 to 30 in good health.

This clonotype has only a few counts. The chain is built from TRBV12-3 or TRBV12-4 and TRBJ1-5; D is uncertain. This CDR3 contains 17 residues. V lost 1 base and J lost 3, with 16 bases in between. CDR3 loop: CASSLGRRIKANQPQHF. The CDR3 region has the DNA TGTGCCAGCAGTTTAGGTAGGAGGATTAAAGCCAATCAGCCCCAGCATTTT.

This clonotype was seen a handful of times. This may stem from a read error, because a much larger clone lies one nucleotide away. The chain is built from TRBV28 and TRBJ1-1, with D perhaps TRBD1 (6 bases). Trimming cost V 2 bases and J 10 bases, with 8 bases left between them. CDR1 is MDHEN, CDR2 SYDVKM, per germline. The CDR3 contains 11 residues. The CDR3 coding sequence is TGTGCCAGCAGTTTAGGGGGGGCAGCTTTCTTT. Residues: CASSLGGAAFF.

In its sample, this clonotype was seen a few times. The chain joins TRBV6-5 to TRBJ2-3; D uncertain. Germline-derived CDR1 and CDR2 are MNHEY and SVGAGI. This CDR3 region has 15 residues. V dropped 5 bases and J dropped 1 base, with 13 bases sitting between them. CDR3 sequence: CASSRRTGRTDTQYF. CDR3 bases: TGTGCCAGCAGTCGCCGGACCGGCCGCACAGATACGCAGTATTTT.

V and J are TRBV10-3 and TRBJ1-1; D gene uncertain. CDR3 length: 13 amino acids. CDR1 is ENHRY, CDR2 SYGVKD, per germline. Trimming took 2 bases from V and 8 from J, leaving 12 bases between them. The CDR3 nucleotides are TGTGCCATCAGTGAGAGGAGGACGGAGGAAGCTTTCTTT. Protein: CAISERRTEEAFF.

This clonotype turned up a few times. V usage is TRBV12-3 or TRBV12-4 and J usage is TRBJ2-4; D might be TRBD2 (7 bases). This CDR3 has 14 amino acids. The V and J ends lost 3 bases and 13 bases respectively, with 19 bases between them. The CDR3 coding sequence is TGTGCCAGCAGTTTTGGGGGGGCAGGGAATGAGCAGTACTTC. It translates to CASSFGGAGNEQYF.

The V gene is TRBV12-3 or TRBV12-4, the J gene TRBJ2-7; TRBD1 might be the D (6 bases). The CDR3 extends over 12 amino acids. V dropped 11 bases and J dropped 7 bases, with 18 bases sitting between them. CDR3 DNA sequence: TGTGCCGGCGGTGTAGGGGGATCTGAGCAGTACTTC. Its translation is CAGGVGGSEQYF.

The gene calls are TRBV12-3 or TRBV12-4 and TRBJ2-2; TRBD1 aligns across 7 bases. The CDR3 spans 15 residues. The ends lost 8 bases at V and 6 bases at J; junction bases unmatched: 12. DNA for the CDR3: TGTGCCAGCGTCCCTGAGGGGGCTCCGGCCGGGGAGCTGTTTTTT. This sequence encodes CASVPEGAPAGELFF.

The rearrangement joins TRBV6-2 or TRBV6-3 to TRBJ1-1; unclear D gene. The V end lost 5 bases, the J end lost 0 bases, and 13 bases lay between the germline ends. Per germline, CDR1 MNHEY and CDR2 SVGEGT. The CDR3 loop spans 15 amino acids. The CDR3 nucleotides read TGTGCCAGCAGTCAGACTGAGACGATGAACACTGAAGCTTTCTTT. Its protein is CASSQTETMNTEAFF.

Concerning this clonotype itself: A clone one base away is much larger, so this may be a read error. The chain links TRBV20-1 to TRBJ2-5, with 9 bases aligning to TRBD1. CDR3 length: 17 residues. Germline V gene lookup returns CDR1 DFQATT and CDR2 SNEGSKA (reference sequence). CDR3 residues: CSARGTGGAAVQEAQYF. In nucleotides, the CDR3 is TGCAGTGCTAGAGGAACAGGGGGCGCGGCTGTCCAAGAGGCCCAGTACTTC.

The chain recombines TRBV20-1 with TRBJ2-3, with D perhaps TRBD2 (6 bases). V shed 1 base and J shed 7 bases, with 18 bases lying between them. The CDR3 runs to 15 residues. Germline lookup yields CDR1 DFQATT and CDR2 SNEGSKA (reference sequence). The CDR3 bases are TGCAGTGCTAGAGGGTGGAGGGTTCAAGGAAATACGCAGTATTTT. This translates into CSARGWRVQGNTQYF.

This clonotype was detected many times. V is TRBV5-1 and J is TRBJ2-5; D might be TRBD2 (6 bases). Trimming stripped 0 bases from V and 5 bases from J, with 11 bases between. The CDR3 consists of 14 residues. Germline-derived CDR1 and CDR2 are SGHRS and YFSETQ. CDR3 bases: TGCGCCAGCAGCTTGGCAGGCGGGACGGAGACCCAGTACTTC. This codes for CASSLAGGTETQYF.

This chain uses TRBV27 with TRBJ1-1, with TRBD1 matching over 8 bases. Germline assignment: CDR1 MNHEY and CDR2 SMNVEV (reference sequence). Unmatched junction bases numbered 9, after V lost 6 bases and J lost 6 bases. CDR3 size: 14 residues. The CDR3 loop reads CASSRTGIKAEAFF. The CDR3 nucleotides read TGTGCCAGCAGCCGGACAGGGATCAAGGCTGAAGCTTTCTTT.

This sequence joins TRBV6-6 and TRBJ1-5; the D is unclear. The CDR3 contains 13 residues. With 6 bases removed from V and 5 bases from J, the gap between germline ends came to 11 bases. CDR1 is MNHNY and CDR2 is SVGAGI in the germline V gene (reference sequence). The CDR3 loop is CASRPRNDQPQHF. CDR3 DNA: TGTGCCAGCAGACCCCGGAATGATCAGCCCCAGCATTTT.

The CDR3 sequence: CAISAYRGHDYGYTF. The DNA for the CDR3 is TGTGCCATCAGTGCCTACAGGGGGCACGACTATGGCTACACCTTC. The genes are TRBV10-3 and TRBJ1-2, with 9 bases that match TRBD1. The CDR3 is 15 residues long. The V gene's germline CDR1 is ENHRY and CDR2 SYGVKD. V lost 4 bases to trimming and J lost 3 bases; unmatched junction nucleotides: 6.

This clonotype was seen only a few times. This rearrangement joins TRBV20-1 to TRBJ1-1; D ambiguous. Germline CDR1 and CDR2: DFQATT and SNEGSKA (reference sequence). CDR3 length equals 14 residues. V lost 0 bases and J 0 bases, leaving 8 bases between the germline ends. CDR3: CSARDRLMNTEAFF. The CDR3 DNA reads as TGCAGTGCTAGAGATAGGCTGATGAACACTGAAGCTTTCTTT.